This T cell receptor beta chain was captured in a study of blood T cell repertoires in COVID-19. Overall study: Acute and convalescent COVID-19 samples came from the United States, Italy and Spain. From T cells, B-cell-depleted T cells, or PBMCs came the material, which was cDNA or gDNA.

Per the original data handling: The authors estimated nucleated cell counts from reference gene primer amplification. Some clones are missing from TCRdb's copy, which holds only in-frame ones; the method was immunoSEQ multiplex PCR. Clone size and the V and J calls come from that table; the DNA yielded D and trimming. The repertoire holds about 68,000 clones, with around 80% as singletons. The CDR3 spans 13 residues. V lost 5 bases, J lost 4 bases, and 11 bases lay in between. Germline V gene sequence: CDR1 MNHEY, CDR2 SVGEGT. Sequenced input: peripheral blood. This sequence originates from a human donor in a cohort sampled during active COVID-19. The chain joins TRBV6-2 or TRBV6-3 to TRBJ1-2; possibly TRBD1 for D (6 bases). CDR3 sequence: CASSKTGSYGYTF. CDR3 in DNA: TGTGCCAGCAGTAAGACAGGCAGCTATGGCTACACCTTC.